The 10 T cell receptor beta chains below all came from one sample that was sequenced in a study of cytomegalovirus exposure and HLA in healthy donors. Primers: 60 Vbeta forward and 13 Jbeta reverse. The method was immunoSEQ multiplex PCR; TCRdb's version includes in-frame clones alone and lacks a portion of them. The sample lists over 120,000 clones; under 80% were seen once. The sample consisted of PBMCs. These receptors were collected from a man younger than 35 in good health and CMV-seropositive.

DNA of the CDR3: TGTGCCAGCAGCCTGCGGGGGGCCAGTACAGATACGCAGTATTTT. Residues: CASSLRGASTDTQYF. The chain couples TRBV7-9 to TRBJ2-3; 8 bases fit TRBD2. V shed 5 bases and J 3 bases; nucleotides not matched to a gene: 7. Looked up from germline, CDR1 is SEHNR and CDR2 is FQNEAQ (reference sequence). The CDR3 consists of 15 residues.

The chain carries TRBV6-5 and TRBJ1-1, with D tentatively TRBD1 (6 bases). The V end lost 2 bases, the J end lost 3 bases, and 13 bases lay between the germline ends. Germline lookup yields CDR1 MNHEY and CDR2 SVGAGI. The CDR3 spans 15 residues. CDR3 amino acids: CASSYNAGAYTEAFF. The CDR3 DNA reads TGTGCCAGCAGTTACAATGCAGGGGCATACACTGAAGCTTTCTTT.

This clone was picked up a small number of times. The chain employs TRBV5-4 and TRBJ2-1, with D tentatively TRBD2 (6 bases). Germline CDR1 SGHNT, CDR2 YYREEE (reference sequence). The CDR3 covers 17 residues. V gave up 4 bases and J gave up 0 bases, with 17 bases separating them. This chain's CDR3 is CASSPQGGLLSYNEQFF. The CDR3 bases are TGTGCCAGCAGCCCTCAGGGAGGACTCCTCTCCTACAATGAGCAGTTCTTC. Variable domain in full (rest from reference TRBV5-4 and TRBJ2-1): ETGVTQSPTHLIKTRGQQVTLRCSSQSGHNTVSWYQQALGQGPQFIFQYYREEENGRGNFPPRFSGLQFPNYSSELNVNALELDDSALYLCASSPQGGLLSYNEQFFGPGTRLTVL.

The chain is built from TRBV7-2 and TRBJ1-5; no firm D call. CDR1 is SGHTA, CDR2 FQGNSA, per germline. With 0 bases removed from V and 9 bases from J, the gap between germline ends came to 9 bases. This CDR3 is 13 amino acids long. CDR3: CASSLALAGPQHF. CDR3 nucleotide sequence: TGTGCCAGCAGCTTAGCGCTTGCAGGGCCCCAGCATTTT.

For the CDR3, the DNA is TGTGCCAGCAGCTTAAGCAGGGGAGACACCATATATTTT. This encodes CASSLSRGDTIYF. The rearrangement joins TRBV7-2 to TRBJ1-3, with D maybe TRBD1 (6 bases). The germline CDR1 and CDR2 sequences are SGHTA and FQGNSA. Trimming shortened V by 2 bases and J by 8 bases, and 10 bases separated the two germline ends. The CDR3 is 13 amino acids.

The chain links TRBV6-6 to TRBJ2-7; TRBD1 matches 8 bases. V shed 6 bases and J 3 bases; nucleotides not matched to a gene: 13. Germline CDR1 is MNHNY and CDR2 is SVGAGI (reference sequence). This CDR3 is built from 16 residues. In nucleotides, the CDR3 is TGTGCCAGCAGCCGACCCAAGGACAGGGTAGACTACGAGCAGTACTTC. This translates into CASSRPKDRVDYEQYF.

The CDR3 bases are TGTGCCAGCAGTGAAGCTAGCGGGAGTAAAGATGAGCAGTTCTTC. Encoded protein: CASSEASGSKDEQFF. The J gene is TRBJ2-1, the V gene TRBV25-1; TRBD2 matches at 10 bases. From germline, CDR1 is MGHDK and CDR2 SYGVNS. The CDR3 runs 15 residues. V shed 2 bases, J shed 8 bases, and the junction held 6 bases outside the gene matches.

J is TRBJ2-7 and V is TRBV7-3; perhaps TRBD2 as D (5 bases). V lost 4 bases and J 1 base, leaving 11 bases between the germline ends. This CDR3 has 14 amino acids. CDR1 is SGHTA and CDR2 is FQGTGA in the germline V gene. The CDR3 region has the DNA TGTGCCAGCAGCTCCAGGACTGGATCCTACGAGCAGTACTTC. Protein product: CASSSRTGSYEQYF.

The chain carries TRBV28 and TRBJ2-2; no definite D call. V lost 3 bases and J lost 5, with 10 bases in between. This CDR3 is 14 amino acids long. The germline V gene has CDR1 MDHEN and CDR2 SYDVKM. This CDR3 is CASSLSFLTGELFF. As DNA, the CDR3 is TGTGCCAGCAGTTTGAGCTTCCTAACCGGGGAGCTGTTTTTT. Full variable domain (rest looked up from reference TRBV28 and TRBJ2-2): DVKVTQSSRYLVKRTGEKVFLECVQDMDHENMFWYRQDPGLGLRLIYFSYDVKMKEKGDIPEGYSVSREKKERFSLILESASTNQTSMYLCASSLSFLTGELFFGEGSRLTVL.

The chain uses TRBV29-1 and TRBJ2-7; possible D gene TRBD2, 5 bases. The CDR3 runs 15 residues. Germline CDR1 is SQVTM and CDR2 is ANQGSEA. V was clipped by 3 bases and J by 3 bases, with 18 bases between them. CDR3 DNA sequence: TGCAGCGTTGAGGGTGCGGCGGAGGCCGACTACGAGCAGTACTTC. Protein: CSVEGAAEADYEQYF.